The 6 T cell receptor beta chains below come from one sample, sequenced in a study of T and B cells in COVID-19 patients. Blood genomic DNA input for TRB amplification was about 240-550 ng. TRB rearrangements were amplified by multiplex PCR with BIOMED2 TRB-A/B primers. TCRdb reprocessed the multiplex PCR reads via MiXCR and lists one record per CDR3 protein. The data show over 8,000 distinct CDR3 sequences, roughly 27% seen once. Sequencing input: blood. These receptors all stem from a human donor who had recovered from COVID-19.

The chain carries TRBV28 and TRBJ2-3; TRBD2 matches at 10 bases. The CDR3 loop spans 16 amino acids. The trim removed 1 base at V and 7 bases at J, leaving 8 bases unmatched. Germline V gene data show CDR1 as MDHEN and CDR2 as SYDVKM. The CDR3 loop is CASSLSVAGGEYTQYF. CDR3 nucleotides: TGTGCCAGCAGTTTATCGGTAGCGGGGGGAGAATATACGCAGTATTTT.

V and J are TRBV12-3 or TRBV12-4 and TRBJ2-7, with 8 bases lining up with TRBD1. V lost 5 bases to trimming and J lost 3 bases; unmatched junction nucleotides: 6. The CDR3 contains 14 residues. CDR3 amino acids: CASSPGGTGYEQYV. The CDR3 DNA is TGTGCCAGCAGTCCAGGCGGGACAGGCTACGAGCAGTACGTC.

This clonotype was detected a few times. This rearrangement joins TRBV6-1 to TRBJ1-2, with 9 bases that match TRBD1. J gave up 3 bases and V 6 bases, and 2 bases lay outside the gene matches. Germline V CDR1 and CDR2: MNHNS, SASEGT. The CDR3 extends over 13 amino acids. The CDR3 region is CASRTGGYYGYTF. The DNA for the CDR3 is TGTGCCAGCAGGACAGGGGGGTACTATGGCTACACCTTC.

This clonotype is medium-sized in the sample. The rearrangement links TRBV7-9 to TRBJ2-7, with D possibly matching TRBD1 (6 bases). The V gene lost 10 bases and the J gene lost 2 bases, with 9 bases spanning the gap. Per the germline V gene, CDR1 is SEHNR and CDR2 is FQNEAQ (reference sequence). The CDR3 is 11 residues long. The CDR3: CATDSPYEQYF. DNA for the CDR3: TGTGCCACGGACAGCCCCTACGAGCAGTACTTC.

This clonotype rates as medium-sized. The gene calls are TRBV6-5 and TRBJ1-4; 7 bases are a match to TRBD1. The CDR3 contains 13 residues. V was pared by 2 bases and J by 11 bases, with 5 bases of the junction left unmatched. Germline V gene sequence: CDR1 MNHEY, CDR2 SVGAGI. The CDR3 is CASSYEGARKLFF. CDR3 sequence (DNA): TGTGCCAGCAGTTACGAGGGGGCGCGGAAACTGTTTTTT.

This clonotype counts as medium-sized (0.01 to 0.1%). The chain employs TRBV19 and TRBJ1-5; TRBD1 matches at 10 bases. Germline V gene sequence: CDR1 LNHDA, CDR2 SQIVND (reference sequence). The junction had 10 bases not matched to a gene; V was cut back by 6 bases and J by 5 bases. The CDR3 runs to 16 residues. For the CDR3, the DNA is TGTGCCAGTAGAAAACCGGGACAGGGGCAGGATCAGCCCCAGCATTTT. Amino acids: CASRKPGQGQDQPQHF.